The clone carrying this T cell receptor beta chain was found many times. Antigen specificity is unknown. It was considered stable Graves' hyperthyroidism when ophthalmopathy did not progress within 18 months. Patients were aged 18 to 65, had disease duration under 2 months, and had newly diagnosed hyperthyroidism. Diagnostic assessment was based on clinical symptoms, serum thyroxine and TRAb, thyroid ultrasound and orbital computed tomography. The data originate from a study of T cells in Graves' hyperthyroidism and ophthalmopathy. General study findings and limits: Stable hyperthyroidism was separated from ophthalmopathy by a model based on 13 V-J features.

It was RNA transcripts that yielded the amplified TCR beta CDR3 regions. An initial round of RT-PCR targeting the TCR CDR3 relied on the HTBI primer set. One entry per CDR3 protein, called by TCRdb with MiXCR from the multiplex PCR reads. Here the sample spans under 650,000 distinct CDR3 sequences, 16% being singletons. With 4 bases clipped from V and 6 bases from J, the junction kept 3 bases outside the gene matches. CDR3 length equals 13 residues. From germline, CDR1 is SGHTA and CDR2 FQGNSA. The chain uses TRBV7-2 and TRBJ2-7; 10 bases agree with TRBD2. The origin of this receptor is a woman younger than 45 with Graves' hyperthyroidism. The source material was blood. The CDR3 loop is CASSSQREGEQYF. The CDR3 DNA reads TGTGCCAGCAGCTCCCAGCGGGAGGGCGAGCAGTACTTC.